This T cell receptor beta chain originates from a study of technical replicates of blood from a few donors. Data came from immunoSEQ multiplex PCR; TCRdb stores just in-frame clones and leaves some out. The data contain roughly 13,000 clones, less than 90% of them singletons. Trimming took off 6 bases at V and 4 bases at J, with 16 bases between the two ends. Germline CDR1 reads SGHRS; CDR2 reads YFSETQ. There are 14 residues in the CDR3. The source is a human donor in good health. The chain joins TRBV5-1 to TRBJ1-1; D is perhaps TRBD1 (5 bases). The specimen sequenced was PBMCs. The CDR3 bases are TGCGCCAGCAAATTAGGTCCCGGGGGCACTGAAGCTTTCTTT. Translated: CASKLGPGGTEAFF. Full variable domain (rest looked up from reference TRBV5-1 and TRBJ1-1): KAGVTQTPRYLIKTRGQQVTLSCSPISGHRSVSWYQQTPGQGLQFLFEYFSETQRNKGNFPGRFSGRQFSNSRSEMNVSTLELGDSALYLCASKLGPGGTEAFFGQGTRLTVV.